The 22 T cell receptor beta chains listed next were all sequenced from one sample in a study of CD8 T cells in Susac syndrome. The RNA, about 0.45 to 1 ug, was put through reverse transcription using random hexamers. TCRdb reprocessed the immunoSEQ multiplex PCR reads via MiXCR and lists one record per CDR3 protein. The table has approximately 80,000 distinct CDR3 sequences, roughly 95% seen once. The sample consisted of CD8+ T cells from PBMCs. The source is a human donor with Susac syndrome.

This chain links TRBV12-3 or TRBV12-4 with TRBJ1-1, with D hard to call. V gave up 0 bases and J gave up 1 base, with 6 bases separating them. The CDR3 runs to 14 residues. The CDR3 region is CASSLALENTEAFF. CDR3 coding DNA: TGTGCCAGCAGTTTAGCGCTCGAGAACACTGAAGCTTTCTTT.

This chain connects TRBV27 to TRBJ2-7, with TRBD1 identical over 7 bases. Germline V CDR1 and CDR2: MNHEY, SMNVEV (reference sequence). This CDR3 is built from 13 residues. With 8 bases clipped from V and 7 bases from J, the junction kept 11 bases outside the gene matches. The CDR3 region is CASQRQGDWEQYF. Here the CDR3 DNA reads TGTGCCAGCCAAAGACAGGGTGATTGGGAGCAGTACTTC.

The chain links TRBV10-1 to TRBJ2-2, with D perhaps being TRBD1 or TRBD2 (5 bases each). Germline V lookup: CDR1 WNHNN, CDR2 SYGVQD (reference sequence). The CDR3 extends over 12 amino acids. V gave up 9 bases and J gave up 1 base, with 6 bases separating them. CDR3 sequence reads: CASGGNTGELFF. In nucleotides, the CDR3 is TGCGCCAGTGGGGGGAACACCGGGGAGCTGTTTTTT.

This clonotype was seen only once. The chain carries TRBV6-2 or TRBV6-3 and TRBJ1-1, with D maybe TRBD1 (5 bases). Germline CDR1 MNHEY, CDR2 SVGEGT. This CDR3 has 13 residues. V lost 8 bases and J lost 5, with 15 bases in between. CDR3 coding DNA: TGTGCCAGCCTTCTGGGGGGAAGGACTGAAGCTTTCTTT. Its protein product is CASLLGGRTEAFF.

The chain links TRBV9 to TRBJ2-6; maybe TRBD2 (5 bases). The CDR3 loop spans 15 amino acids. Germline V gene sequence: CDR1 SGDLS, CDR2 YYNGEE. The V and J ends lost 2 bases and 1 base respectively, with 7 bases between them. The CDR3 protein is CASSVGESGANVLTF. The CDR3 DNA is TGTGCCAGCAGCGTCGGGGAGTCTGGGGCCAACGTCCTGACTTTC.

This chain joins TRBV10-3 and TRBJ1-3; no definite D call. With 3 bases removed from V and 0 bases from J, the gap between germline ends came to 9 bases. Germline V gives CDR1 ENHRY, CDR2 SYGVKD. The CDR3 totals 15 residues. DNA for the CDR3: TGTGCCATCAGTGAAAATAGGGACTCTGGAAACACCATATATTTT. This encodes CAISENRDSGNTIYF.

This chain's CDR3 is CASSLDGSSNTGELFF. The CDR3 region has the DNA TGTGCCAGCAGCTTAGACGGCAGCTCAAACACCGGGGAGCTGTTTTTT. This chain connects TRBV13 to TRBJ2-2; no definite D call. V was shortened by 1 base and J by 2 bases, with 11 bases between the two germline ends. Germline-derived CDR1 and CDR2 are PRHDT and FYEKMQ (reference sequence). The CDR3 extends over 16 amino acids.

The CDR3 loop reads CASGFPDRYINYGYTF. In DNA form, the CDR3 reads TGTGCTAGTGGTTTCCCCGACAGATATATTAACTATGGCTACACCTTC. The chain links TRBV12-5 to TRBJ1-2, with D possibly TRBD1 on 5 matching bases. Trimming shortened V by 3 bases and J by 1 base, and 15 bases separated the two germline ends. The germline CDR1 and CDR2 sequences are LGHNT and FRNRAP. The CDR3 totals 16 residues.

This rearrangement joins TRBV3-1 to TRBJ1-2; TRBD1 matches 7 bases. Germline V gene data show CDR1 as LGHDT and CDR2 as YNNKEL (reference sequence). This CDR3 has 14 amino acids. V lost 3 bases and J lost 2; bases outside the gene matches: 3. This CDR3 is CASSHRDSNYGYTF. The CDR3 bases are TGTGCCAGCAGCCATAGGGACAGCAACTATGGCTACACCTTC. The full variable domain, rest sourced from reference TRBV3-1 and TRBJ1-2, is DTAVSQTPKYLVTQMGNDKSIKCEQNLGHDTMYWYKQDSKKFLKIMFSYNNKELIINETVPNRFSPKSPDKAHLNLHINSLELGDSAVYFCASSHRDSNYGYTFGSGTRLTVV.

The V and J genes are TRBV6-5 and TRBJ2-7; perhaps D is TRBD1 or TRBD2 (5 bases each). Germline CDR1 and CDR2: MNHEY and SVGAGI. Trimming took 0 bases from V and 0 from J, leaving 12 bases between them. The CDR3 consists of 16 residues. CDR3 coding DNA: TGTGCCAGCAGTTACTCTGGGACGGCCAGCTCCTACGAGCAGTACTTC. Protein: CASSYSGTASSYEQYF.

CDR3 nucleotide sequence: TGTGCCAGCAGCGTAGCTGGCAGGGGGAGTGAGCAGTACTTC. This codes for CASSVAGRGSEQYF. V usage is TRBV9 and J usage is TRBJ2-7; 7 bases line up with TRBD1. Trimming took 0 bases from V and 7 from J; bases not matched to a gene: 7. The CDR3 sequence is 14 residues long. The germline V gene encodes CDR1 SGDLS and CDR2 YYNGEE.

This clonotype was recorded only once. The rearrangement uses TRBV27 and TRBJ1-2; a weak D match, TRBD1 (5 bases). CDR1 MNHEY and CDR2 SMNVEV come from the germline V gene (reference sequence). This CDR3 has 15 amino acids. V lost 1 base and J lost 4, with 13 bases in between. In DNA, the CDR3 is TGTGCCAGCAGTTTATTCCGCGGGGACTTCTATGGCTACACCTTC. Translating it yields CASSLFRGDFYGYTF.

This chain connects TRBV15 to TRBJ2-1, with D perhaps TRBD1 or TRBD2 (5 bases each). Per the germline V gene, CDR1 is LNHNV and CDR2 is YYDKDF (reference sequence). The CDR3 is 17 residues long. Trimming stripped 0 bases from V and 7 bases from J, with 19 bases between. The CDR3 loop reads CATSRDMGPRLGNEQFF. As DNA, the CDR3 is TGTGCCACCAGCAGAGACATGGGACCCCGGCTTGGTAATGAGCAGTTCTTC.

The chain has TRBV12-3 or TRBV12-4 and TRBJ1-1, with unresolved D. V was trimmed by 1 base and J by 8 bases, leaving 5 bases between them. The CDR3 has 11 amino acids. The CDR3 sequence: CASSLGLEAFF. CDR3 bases: TGTGCCAGCAGTTTAGGGTTAGAAGCTTTCTTT.

The chain is built from TRBV9 and TRBJ2-7; TRBD1 might be the D (6 bases). CDR3 size: 15 residues. V was trimmed by 3 bases and J by 5 bases, leaving 18 bases between them. CDR1 is SGDLS, CDR2 YYNGEE, per germline. CDR3 sequence: CASSAAERTVDEQYF. The CDR3 region has the DNA TGTGCCAGCAGCGCAGCGGAAAGGACAGTAGACGAGCAGTACTTC.

V gene TRBV9 combines with J gene TRBJ2-3; possibly TRBD2 for D (6 bases). This CDR3 has 18 amino acids. V lost 0 bases to trimming and J lost 2 bases, with 19 bases between them. CDR1 is SGDLS, CDR2 YYNGEE, per germline. CDR3 bases: TGTGCCAGCAGCGTAGCAGTCCTGGGCGGGGACCACACAGATACGCAGTATTTT. Residues: CASSVAVLGGDHTDTQYF. Full variable domain (missing parts from reference TRBV9 and TRBJ2-3): DSGVTQTPKHLITATGQRVTLRCSPRSGDLSVYWYQQSLDQGLQFLIQYYNGEERAKGNILERFSAQQFPDLHSELNLSSLELGDSALYFCASSVAVLGGDHTDTQYFGPGTRLTVL.

V usage is TRBV9 and J usage is TRBJ2-2; a possible D gene is TRBD1 (5 bases). The CDR3 sequence is 16 residues long. V was cut by 3 bases and J by 1 base, with 13 bases left in between. Germline assignment: CDR1 SGDLS and CDR2 YYNGEE. CDR3 nucleotide sequence: TGTGCCAGCAGCGCATCAGGGCAGGGGAACACCGGGGAGCTGTTTTTT. Amino acid sequence: CASSASGQGNTGELFF.

The chain has TRBV7-6 and TRBJ1-2; D perhaps matches TRBD1 (5 bases). Trimming took off 3 bases at V and 6 bases at J, with 17 bases between the two ends. The CDR3 totals 15 residues. Germline CDR1 reads SGHVS; CDR2 reads FNYEAQ. The CDR3 here is CASSFSCRGRDGYTF. The CDR3 nucleotides are TGTGCCAGCAGCTTCTCCTGTAGGGGAAGGGATGGCTACACCTTC.

The rearrangement links TRBV30 to TRBJ1-2; TRBD1 is a possible D gene (6 bases). The V and J ends lost 4 bases and 2 bases respectively, with 14 bases between them. The germline V gene encodes CDR1 GTSNPN and CDR2 SVGIG (reference sequence). The CDR3 loop spans 14 amino acids. The CDR3 nucleotides read TGTGCCTGGACAGGGGACGGTTCGAACTATGGCTACACCTTC. Translating gives CAWTGDGSNYGYTF. Based on the CDR3 plus reference TRBV30 and TRBJ1-2, the full variable domain is SQTIHQWPATLVQPVGSPLSLECTVEGTSNPNLYWYRQAAGRGLQLLFYSVGIGQISSEVPQNLSASRPQDRQFILSSKKLLLSDSGFYLCAWTGDGSNYGYTFGSGTRLTVV.

V is TRBV20-1 and J is TRBJ2-7; D is unresolved. V lost 3 bases, J lost 2 bases, and 14 bases lay in between. This CDR3 region has 14 residues. Germline CDR1 DFQATT, CDR2 SNEGSKA (reference sequence). The CDR3 DNA follows: TGCAGTGCTAGCGACTCTGCATGGGCCTACGAGCAGTACTTC. This translates into CSASDSAWAYEQYF.

This clonotype showed up just once. V is TRBV7-9 and J is TRBJ1-2, with a possible D match to TRBD1 (5 bases). Deletions cut 5 bases from V and 5 bases from J, with 15 bases between. Germline lookup yields CDR1 SEHNR and CDR2 FQNEAQ (reference sequence). This CDR3 comprises 14 residues. The CDR3 region is CASSTDSLNYGYTF. Here the CDR3 DNA reads TGTGCCAGCAGCACCGACAGTCTGAATTATGGCTACACCTTC.

The chain employs TRBV14 and TRBJ2-3, with TRBD2 as a possible D gene (6 bases). From germline, CDR1 is SGHDN and CDR2 FVKESK. Between the trimmed V and J ends, which lost 0 bases and 2 bases, there was a span of 15 bases. The CDR3 covers 17 residues. In DNA form, the CDR3 reads TGTGCCAGCAGCCAAGATCGGAGGAGGGAGGCCACAGATACGCAGTATTTT. It yields the protein CASSQDRRREATDTQYF.